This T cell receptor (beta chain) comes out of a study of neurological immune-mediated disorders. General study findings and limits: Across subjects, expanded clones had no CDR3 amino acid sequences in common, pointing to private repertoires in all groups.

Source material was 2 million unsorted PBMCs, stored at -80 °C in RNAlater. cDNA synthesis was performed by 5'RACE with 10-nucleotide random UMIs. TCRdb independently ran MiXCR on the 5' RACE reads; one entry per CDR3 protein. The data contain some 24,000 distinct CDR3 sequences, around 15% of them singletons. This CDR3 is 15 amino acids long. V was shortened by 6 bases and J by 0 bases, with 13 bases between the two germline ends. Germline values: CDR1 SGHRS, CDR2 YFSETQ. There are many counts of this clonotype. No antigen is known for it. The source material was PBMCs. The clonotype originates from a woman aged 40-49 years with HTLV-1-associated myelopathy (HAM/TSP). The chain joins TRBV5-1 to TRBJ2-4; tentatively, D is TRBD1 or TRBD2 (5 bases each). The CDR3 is CASNSGTEAKNIQYF. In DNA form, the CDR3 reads TGCGCCAGCAACTCCGGGACGGAAGCCAAAAACATTCAGTACTTC.